One T cell receptor (beta chain) is described in this entry. Its antigen is unidentified. Healthy Caucasians from Russia aged roughly 6 to 95 served as donors. A second PCR, run for about 6 to 11 cycles, used a sample-barcoded 5' primer plus a J-beta primer mix. TCRdb processed the 5' RACE reads anew with MiXCR; each CDR3 protein has one entry. The sample consists of a few hundred thousand distinct CDR3 sequences, about 25% of them appearing once. This record belongs to a study of blood T cells in healthy people across ages. Overall study: Per two T cells, about one barcoded beta molecule was captured through template switching.

Study-wide findings and caveats: Those diversity estimates obtained from one million T cells were thought to be underestimates.

The CDR3 length is 13 residues. Trimming left V 5 bases short and J 5 bases short, with 12 bases between. Germline V lookup: CDR1 MNHNS, CDR2 SASEGT. This sequence originates from a woman in her 70s in good health. Sample: blood. V usage is TRBV6-1 and J usage is TRBJ1-1, with D unclear. CDR3 nucleotides: TGTGCCAGCAGTCTCCATAGTGGGACTGAAGCTTTCTTT. Protein sequence: CASSLHSGTEAFF.